What follows describes a single T cell receptor beta chain. Method: immunoSEQ multiplex PCR; TCRdb's copy keeps in-frame clones and lacks some. Among around 80,000 clones listed, 90% to 95% were seen once. Germline assignment: CDR1 SGHNT and CDR2 YYREEE (reference sequence). The V gene end was trimmed by 0 bases and the J gene end by 4 bases; junction bases not matched to a gene: 4. There are 15 residues in the CDR3. This sample stems from a study of OX40 agonist ivuxolimab in advanced cancers. Specimen: CD4+ or CD8+ T cells sorted from blood, collected in a trial of the OX40 agonist ivuxolimab. The TCR comes from an adult with an advanced solid tumor such as melanoma, head and neck, liver or kidney cancer. The gene calls are TRBV5-4 and TRBJ2-3; TRBD2 aligns across 8 bases. For the CDR3, the DNA is TGTGCCAGCAGCTTGGGATTCGGGGGGGCAGATACGCAGTATTTT. Translation: CASSLGFGGADTQYF.